The rows below give T cell receptor beta chains drawn from one sample of a study of T cell responses to AZD1222 COVID-19 vaccine. TCRdb's copy holds only in-frame clones and misses some; the assay was immunoSEQ multiplex PCR. The repertoire consists of under 150,000 clones, with 91% occurring once and the leading ten covering 5.2%. Sequences were derived from peripheral blood, sampled on day 0 of AZD1222 vaccination. The source is an adult in good health. Each CDR3 is given without its conserved first and last residue. Each record gives: V gene, J gene, clone size, D gene, CDR3 protein. D genes are given only for firm matches. The size field is filled for only some rows; it gives once, few, many or a size class.

>TRBV29-1|TRBJ2-1|NA|TRBD2
SFDIGAGGRNEQF
>TRBV5-1|TRBJ2-5|NA|NA
ASSAQIQETQY
>TRBV10-3|TRBJ1-2|NA|TRBD1
AISQQGPGAGGYT
>TRBV9|TRBJ2-3|once|NA
ASSPRAAPTDTQY
>TRBV4-2|TRBJ1-1|NA|NA
ASSQDTPNEAF
>TRBV28|TRBJ2-1|NA|TRBD1
ASSSPRGAGGRDEQF
>TRBV6-5|TRBJ1-1|NA|TRBD1
ASSQQGPNTEAF
>TRBV27|TRBJ1-5|NA|NA
ARGHLNQPQH
>TRBV27|TRBJ2-7|NA|TRBD2
ASRALAGSYEQY
>TRBV5-1|TRBJ1-1|NA|TRBD1
ASSLETGGTEAF
>TRBV12-3/TRBV12-4|TRBJ1-5|NA|NA
ASSLRGNQPQH
>TRBV7-3|TRBJ2-2|NA|NA
ASSNTGELF
>TRBV9|TRBJ1-2|NA|TRBD1
ASSVAPRDRGGYT
>TRBV3-1/TRBV3-2|TRBJ2-3|NA|NA
ASSQFVSTDTQY
>TRBV7-9|TRBJ1-6|NA|NA
ASSFGTANNSPLH
>TRBV18|TRBJ2-7|few|NA
ASSPRGVPSYEQY
>TRBV7-3|TRBJ1-2|few|NA
ASSRQVGDGQDGYT
>TRBV11-2|TRBJ1-4|once|NA
ASSPRGTYNEKLF
>TRBV7-3|TRBJ1-3|NA|NA
ASSPSGSGNTIY
>TRBV11-2|TRBJ2-3|NA|NA
ASSLTGKASTDTQY
>TRBV6-2/TRBV6-3|TRBJ2-7|NA|TRBD2
ASSSPPAGAPYEQY
>TRBV6-5|TRBJ1-1|NA|NA
ASSYLRGTAEAF
>TRBV9|TRBJ2-3|NA|NA
ASSAVVSADTQY
>TRBV2|TRBJ1-1|NA|NA
ASSVEGGAF
>TRBV9|TRBJ2-1|NA|NA
ASRAFSSYNEQF
>TRBV19|TRBJ2-3|NA|NA
ASKPRTVSTDTQY
>TRBV6-1|TRBJ1-2|once|NA
ASSEADSSYT
>TRBV2|TRBJ2-1|NA|NA
ASSESRGRLHEQF
>TRBV19|TRBJ1-4|NA|TRBD1
ASSTTGGVEKLF
>TRBV11-2|TRBJ1-5|NA|NA
ASSADGGPNQPQH
>TRBV3-1/TRBV3-2|TRBJ1-1|NA|NA
ASSQGRRRNTEAF
>TRBV2|TRBJ2-5|NA|NA
ASSGLVETQY
>TRBV7-6|TRBJ1-1|NA|NA
ASSLTENTEAF
>TRBV5-6|TRBJ2-1|NA|TRBD2
ASSLGLAAYNEQF
>TRBV19|TRBJ2-7|NA|TRBD1
ASSIMDRDYEQY
>TRBV19|TRBJ1-5|NA|NA
ASSMGTASNQPQH
>TRBV2|TRBJ1-1|once|NA
ASPEARGVTEAF
>TRBV4-3|TRBJ1-1|NA|NA
ASSQVLGGSEAF
>TRBV5-1|TRBJ2-3|once|NA
ASSLEGSGSGLSTDTQY
>TRBV9|TRBJ2-7|NA|NA
ASSTGGPYEQY
>TRBV6-2/TRBV6-3|TRBJ2-3|few|NA
ASSSLGQGDTDTQY
>TRBV7-2|TRBJ1-5|NA|NA
ASSLEGDQPQH
>TRBV7-9|TRBJ2-7|NA|NA
ASSFGEQY
>TRBV19|TRBJ2-3|NA|TRBD2
ASSTPGLVNTQY
>TRBV12-5|TRBJ1-1|NA|NA
ASGPDTLNTEAF
>TRBV7-3|TRBJ2-2|NA|TRBD2
ASSPQAGGGTGELF
>TRBV19|TRBJ1-2|NA|NA
ASSLQGYGYT
>TRBV6-5|TRBJ2-2|NA|NA
ASSYVPGHNTGELF